The present TCR beta chain was sequenced within a study of cytomegalovirus exposure and HLA in healthy donors. Worth noting for this clone: The target antigen is unknown.

The CDR3 contains 17 residues. Germline V gene lookup returns CDR1 SGHVS and CDR2 FQNEAQ. J lost 0 bases, V lost 6 bases, and 8 bases had no gene match. General study points: Earlier findings revealed that most TCR beta V segments proved productive either about 87% or about 30% of the time.

The PCR was carried out with 60 Vbeta primers and 13 Jbeta primers. The data were produced by immunoSEQ multiplex PCR, yet TCRdb's version contains in-frame clones alone and is incomplete. The sample lists 98,000 or so clones, roughly 78% occurring once. This clonotype was obtained from a woman in her thirties or forties in good health and CMV-seronegative. Sequenced sample: PBMCs. J is TRBJ2-6 and V is TRBV7-8; 7 bases map to TRBD1. The chain's CDR3 is CASSYANRGSGANVLTF. Written as DNA, the CDR3 is TGTGCCAGCAGTTACGCAAACAGGGGCTCTGGGGCCAACGTCCTGACTTTC.